These 17 T cell receptor beta chains were all obtained from the same sample, sequenced in a study of blood T cell repertoires in COVID-19. Sequencing used immunoSEQ multiplex PCR; TCRdb keeps in-frame clones, though not all of them. Here the sample spans more than 95,000 clones, 80% being singletons. Input material: peripheral blood. These receptor sequences come from a human donor in a cohort sampled during active COVID-19.

V gene TRBV7-2 combines with J gene TRBJ2-7; the match to TRBD2 covers 13 bases. The CDR3 loop spans 14 amino acids. CDR1 is SGHTA, CDR2 FQGNSA, per germline. V shed 5 bases and J 6 bases; nucleotides not matched to a gene: 4. CDR3 sequence: CASSTTSGRVEQYF. CDR3 DNA sequence: TGTGCCAGCAGCACAACTAGCGGGAGGGTCGAGCAGTACTTC.

This chain uses TRBV12-3 or TRBV12-4 with TRBJ1-4, with no clear D. The CDR3 runs to 13 residues. The germline V and J ends were trimmed by 5 bases and 10 bases, with 14 bases remaining between them. In DNA, the CDR3 is TGTGCCAGCAGTCCTAACCTTCGGGGAAAACTGTTTTTT. Its translation is CASSPNLRGKLFF.

As to this clone: Germline is not matched at one junction end, which may reflect a read error. The chain employs TRBV11-2 and TRBJ1-2; D is undetermined. CDR3 size: 9 residues. Germline CDR1 and CDR2: SGHAT and FQNNGV. As DNA, the CDR3 is TGTGCCAGCAGCTCCGGGGAACACTTC. Translation: CASSSGEHF.

The CDR3 DNA sequence: TGTGCCAGCAGCTCTGCGAAGGGGGGGGTCTCCTACAATGAGCAGTTCTTC. Its protein is CASSSAKGGVSYNEQFF. This chain links TRBV7-9 with TRBJ2-1; possibly TRBD2 for D (7 bases). This CDR3 has 17 amino acids. V lost 4 bases to trimming and J lost 0 bases, with 16 bases between them. Per germline, CDR1 SEHNR and CDR2 FQNEAQ (reference sequence).

The rearrangement links TRBV11-2 to TRBJ2-5, with 10 positions matching TRBD2. Germline values: CDR1 SGHAT, CDR2 FQNNGV. The V gene end was trimmed by 4 bases and the J gene end by 3 bases; junction bases not matched to a gene: 5. There are 15 residues in the CDR3. This CDR3 is CASSSGGLAEETQYF. CDR3 in DNA: TGTGCCAGCAGCTCCGGAGGACTAGCGGAAGAGACCCAGTACTTC.

The chain has TRBV19 and TRBJ2-3; a possible D gene is TRBD2 (5 bases). Looked up from germline, CDR1 is LNHDA and CDR2 is SQIVND (reference sequence). The CDR3 loop spans 16 amino acids. V lost 4 bases and J lost 1, with 15 bases in between. CDR3 in amino acids: CASSTPFGRGTDTQYF. CDR3 DNA sequence: TGTGCCAGTAGTACCCCTTTTGGGCGGGGCACAGATACGCAGTATTTT.

This chain connects TRBV19 to TRBJ2-5; 10 positions agree with TRBD1. The V gene's germline CDR1 is LNHDA and CDR2 SQIVND (reference sequence). The CDR3 has 14 amino acids. J lost 3 bases, V lost 5 bases, and 3 bases had no gene match. The CDR3 is CASSPTGGKETQYF. CDR3 sequence (DNA): TGTGCCAGTAGTCCGACAGGGGGCAAAGAGACCCAGTACTTC.

The chain carries TRBV2 and TRBJ1-2; D is uncertain. Trimming stripped 2 bases from V and 3 bases from J, with 13 bases between. Germline lookup yields CDR1 SNHLY and CDR2 FYNNEI. The CDR3 spans 15 residues. CDR3 loop: CASSEQTSPHYGYTF. Here the CDR3 DNA reads TGTGCCAGCAGTGAACAGACTTCCCCCCACTATGGCTACACCTTC.

V usage is TRBV20-1 and J usage is TRBJ2-7; the match to TRBD2 covers 8 bases. The CDR3 covers 15 residues. Per germline, CDR1 DFQATT and CDR2 SNEGSKA (reference sequence). V was pared by 3 bases and J by 4 bases, with 11 bases of the junction left unmatched. The CDR3, as DNA: TGCAGTGCTAGTCCTACTAGCGGAGATCTGTACGAGCAGTACTTC. It specifies CSASPTSGDLYEQYF.

V gene TRBV7-2 combines with J gene TRBJ1-6; the D is unclear. The CDR3 has 11 residues. The germline CDR1 and CDR2 sequences are SGHTA and FQGNSA. V gave up 4 bases and J gave up 7 bases, with 2 bases separating them. CDR3 sequence reads: CASSSNSPLHF. The CDR3 region has the DNA TGTGCCAGCAGCTCAAATTCACCCCTCCACTTT.

This clone appeared once. The gene calls are TRBV7-2 and TRBJ2-3, with D hard to call. V dropped 3 bases and J dropped 6 bases, with 10 bases sitting between them. The CDR3 is 13 amino acids. Per the germline V gene, CDR1 is SGHTA and CDR2 is FQGNSA. In DNA form, the CDR3 reads TGTGCCAGCAGCTTCAACGTCGGGGATACGCAGTATTTT. Amino acid sequence: CASSFNVGDTQYF.

V usage is TRBV12-5 and J usage is TRBJ1-2; D is ambiguous. V was trimmed by 5 bases and J by 8 bases, leaving 15 bases between them. CDR3 length equals 13 residues. CDR1 LGHNT and CDR2 FRNRAP come from the germline V gene. The DNA for the CDR3 is TGTGCTAGTGGTACCTCCCAACATTGGGGCTACACCTTC. Protein product: CASGTSQHWGYTF.

The rearrangement links TRBV19 to TRBJ1-4, with a weak D call TRBD1 (5 bases). Germline lookup yields CDR1 LNHDA and CDR2 SQIVND (reference sequence). The CDR3 spans 17 residues. The V end lost 2 bases, the J end lost 7 bases, and 20 bases lay between the germline ends. The CDR3 is CASSISGQGSTPEKLFF. CDR3 DNA sequence: TGTGCCAGTAGTATATCCGGCCAGGGCAGTACTCCTGAAAAACTGTTTTTT.

This clone was recorded once. The rearrangement links TRBV11-3 to TRBJ2-1, with 12 bases identical to TRBD1. The CDR3 is made up of 14 amino acids. The J segment lost 9 bases and the V segment lost 3 bases, leaving 3 bases of the junction unmatched. In germline, CDR1 is SGHNT, CDR2 YENEEA. Here the CDR3 reads CASSLGQGASEQFF. The CDR3 DNA follows: TGTGCCAGCAGCTTGGGACAGGGGGCAAGTGAGCAGTTCTTC.

The rearrangement joins TRBV2 to TRBJ1-1; D remains ambiguous. Looked up from germline, CDR1 is SNHLY and CDR2 is FYNNEI. V lost 8 bases and J 3 bases, leaving 16 bases between the germline ends. This CDR3 has 14 amino acids. The CDR3 sequence is CASHLTGWHTEAFF. DNA of the CDR3: TGTGCCAGCCACCTGACGGGGTGGCACACTGAAGCTTTCTTT.

The chain joins TRBV9 to TRBJ2-3, with D hard to call. V lost 0 bases and J 2 bases, leaving 7 bases between the germline ends. The CDR3 sequence is 14 residues long. Germline CDR1 SGDLS, CDR2 YYNGEE. CDR3 coding DNA: TGTGCCAGCAGCGTAGACCTATACACAGATACGCAGTATTTT. It is translated as CASSVDLYTDTQYF. The entire variable domain, with the rest obtained from reference TRBV9 and TRBJ2-3, is as follows: DSGVTQTPKHLITATGQRVTLRCSPRSGDLSVYWYQQSLDQGLQFLIQYYNGEERAKGNILERFSAQQFPDLHSELNLSSLELGDSALYFCASSVDLYTDTQYFGPGTRLTVL.

The chain has TRBV6-5 and TRBJ2-5, with TRBD1 matching 9 bases. CDR1 and CDR2 from the germline V gene are MNHEY and SVGAGI. The CDR3 consists of 15 residues. The ends lost 5 bases at V and 0 bases at J; junction bases unmatched: 4. The CDR3 here is CASSPDRGYQETQYF. The CDR3, as DNA: TGTGCCAGCAGTCCTGACAGGGGGTACCAAGAGACCCAGTACTTC.